This TCR beta chain was profiled in a study of cytomegalovirus exposure and HLA in healthy donors. Germline CDR1 LNHDA, CDR2 SQIVND (reference sequence). CDR3 length equals 15 residues. The ends were cut back, 5 bases at V and 8 bases at J, with 19 bases in the middle. PCR employed 60 Vbeta and 13 Jbeta primers. Sequencing used immunoSEQ multiplex PCR; TCRdb keeps in-frame clones, though not all of them. There are some 170,000 clones in the sample; about 83% occur only once, and more than 0.7% lies in the top ten. This chain joins TRBV19 and TRBJ2-1; D might be TRBD2 (5 bases). The origin of this receptor is a woman aged 25-40 years in good health and CMV-seronegative. The sequenced sample was PBMCs. The CDR3 coding sequence is TGTGCCAGTAGTCCACTGAGGGTAGCGAGCCATGAGCAGTTCTTC. Translating it yields CASSPLRVASHEQFF.